This entry lists 30 T cell receptor beta chains sequenced from one sample in a study of T cell changes during pregnancy in multiple sclerosis (dated by TCRdb to between 2019 and 2020). The receptor library was made with the immunoSEQ multiplex PCR assay. Held by TCRdb, this immuneACCESS table contains in-frame sequences only and omits some clones. Under half of the omission traces to an unresolved V gene where checked; the cause of the rest is unknown. This sample lists some 46,000 clones; 80% to 95% were detected once. In total, the top ten clones hold 2% to 2.5% of the sample. The specimen comprised peripheral blood, sampled in the third trimester of pregnancy. Receptors originate from a female donor with multiple sclerosis, enrolled in a pregnancy study.

As concerns this clone: An end of the junction does not agree with germline; a read error may underlie this. The rearrangement links TRBV19 to TRBJ2-3; TRBD2 agrees at 10 bases. The CDR3 is 14 amino acids. Germline V gives CDR1 LNHDA, CDR2 SQIVND (reference sequence). CDR3 region: CASRIAGGRNTQYF. As DNA, the CDR3 is TGTGCCAGTAGGATAGCGGGAGGTCGAAATACGCAGTATTTT.

The rearrangement joins TRBV4-2 to TRBJ2-1, with TRBD2 matching 10 bases. This CDR3 has 17 amino acids. Germline V gene sequence: CDR1 LGHNA, CDR2 YNFKEQ. Unmatched junction bases numbered 8, after V lost 0 bases and J lost 6 bases. The CDR3, as DNA: TGTGCCAGCAGCCAAGATGGGAACCTAGCGGGAGTCAATGAGCAGTTCTTC. Protein sequence: CASSQDGNLAGVNEQFF.

The rearrangement joins TRBV5-1 to TRBJ1-1, with TRBD1 identical over 8 bases. The length of the CDR3 is 17 residues. Germline CDR1 reads SGHRS; CDR2 reads YFSETQ. V trimming: 0 bases; J trimming: 0 bases; junction bases outside the gene matches: 7. This CDR3 reads CASSLAKRQGLNTEAFF. CDR3 sequence (DNA): TGCGCCAGCAGCTTGGCCAAAAGACAGGGGCTGAACACTGAAGCTTTCTTT.

The rearrangement joins TRBV6-5 to TRBJ1-2; D might be TRBD1 (6 bases). Germline V gene sequence: CDR1 MNHEY, CDR2 SVGAGI. Trimming stripped 6 bases from V and 7 bases from J, with 21 bases between. The CDR3 is made up of 15 amino acids. CDR3 DNA sequence: TGTGCCAGCAGCCCCGCTAGTGCGGGGGCTGGTGGCTACACCTTC. Amino acid sequence: CASSPASAGAGGYTF.

The chain carries TRBV6-1 and TRBJ2-5; D call uncertain. With 2 bases removed from V and 2 bases from J, the gap between germline ends came to 6 bases. The CDR3 has 13 residues. Germline values: CDR1 MNHNS, CDR2 SASEGT. The CDR3 nucleotides are TGTGCCAGCAGTGAATTGGCTCAAGAGACCCAGTACTTC. It translates to CASSELAQETQYF.

This rearrangement joins TRBV28 to TRBJ1-5; the D is unclear. The V end was cut by 2 bases, the J end by 0 bases, with 23 bases between. The CDR3 has 20 residues. CDR1 and CDR2 (germline): MDHEN, SYDVKM. The CDR3 DNA reads TGTGCCAGCAGTTTAAACCAAAGGCAGCGGGAAAAATATAGCAATCAGCCCCAGCATTTT. Translation: CASSLNQRQREKYSNQPQHF.

This clone appeared once. The chain recombines TRBV19 with TRBJ2-7, with D perhaps matching TRBD1 (6 bases). The CDR3 spans 14 residues. Germline V gene data show CDR1 as LNHDA and CDR2 as SQIVND (reference sequence). V was clipped by 11 bases and J by 3 bases, with 20 bases between them. In DNA form, the CDR3 reads TGTGCCGGATACACAGGGCTCGAGTACTACGAGCAGTACTTC. Protein sequence: CAGYTGLEYYEQYF.

The chain uses TRBV7-3 and TRBJ2-3; TRBD1 matches at 8 bases. Per germline, CDR1 SGHTA and CDR2 FQGTGA. V was pared by 2 bases and J by 1 base, with 2 bases of the junction left unmatched. The CDR3 loop spans 15 amino acids. The CDR3 coding sequence is TGTGCCAGCAGCTTACAGGGGGCTGGCACAGATACGCAGTATTTT. This sequence encodes CASSLQGAGTDTQYF.

This sequence joins TRBV27 and TRBJ2-1, with D hard to call. CDR3 size: 15 residues. Germline V gene lookup returns CDR1 MNHEY and CDR2 SMNVEV (reference sequence). V was cut by 0 bases and J by 10 bases, with 16 bases left in between. The CDR3 protein is CASSLSPYVGVEQFF. The CDR3 nucleotides are TGTGCCAGCAGTTTATCCCCCTACGTTGGTGTCGAGCAGTTCTTC.

The chain couples TRBV19 to TRBJ1-5; possibly TRBD1 for D (6 bases). CDR3 length equals 16 residues. Germline V gives CDR1 LNHDA, CDR2 SQIVND (reference sequence). With 6 bases removed from V and 3 bases from J, the gap between germline ends came to 18 bases. The DNA of the CDR3 is TGTGCCAGTAGGGCGGTGGGGGCAACTGACAATCAGCCCCAGCATTTT. As protein: CASRAVGATDNQPQHF.

The chain employs TRBV5-4 and TRBJ1-2; 9 bases align to TRBD1. After removal of 4 bases from V and 3 bases from J, the junction contained 4 bases not matched to a gene. This CDR3 spans 14 amino acids. From germline, CDR1 is SGHNT and CDR2 YYREEE (reference sequence). Written as DNA, the CDR3 is TGTGCCAGCAGCCTGACAGGGGGGCACTATGGCTACACCTTC. Protein: CASSLTGGHYGYTF.

This clone was seen only once. The rearrangement joins TRBV5-8 to TRBJ2-7; D gene unclear. The CDR3 is 12 amino acids. Germline CDR1 reads SGHTS; CDR2 reads YDEGEE. Trimming cost V 2 bases and J 4 bases, with 7 bases left between them. The CDR3 spells CASSLRVYEQYF. Written as DNA, the CDR3 is TGTGCCAGCAGCTTACGGGTATACGAGCAGTACTTC.

The chain carries TRBV9 and TRBJ2-1; 12 bases match TRBD2. V was pared by 1 base and J by 8 bases, with 7 bases of the junction left unmatched. The germline V gene has CDR1 SGDLS and CDR2 YYNGEE. The CDR3 contains 16 residues. The CDR3: CASSVQLAGGLDEQFF. The CDR3 DNA follows: TGTGCCAGCAGCGTACAACTAGCGGGAGGATTGGATGAGCAGTTCTTC.

The V and J genes are TRBV28 and TRBJ2-5; 12 positions agree with TRBD2. There are 15 residues in the CDR3. V trimming: 7 bases; J trimming: 0 bases; junction bases outside the gene matches: 3. CDR1 and CDR2 from the germline V gene are MDHEN and SYDVKM. In nucleotides, the CDR3 is TGTGCCAGCACCACTAGCGGGAGGTACCAAGAGACCCAGTACTTC. Translated, it gives CASTTSGRYQETQYF.

This chain links TRBV28 with TRBJ2-2; TRBD1 matches 9 bases. With 5 bases clipped from V and 4 bases from J, the junction kept 8 bases outside the gene matches. The CDR3 is 16 residues long. In germline, CDR1 is MDHEN, CDR2 SYDVKM. The DNA of the CDR3 is TGTGCCAGCAGTGCCCAGGGACAGGGTGGCACCGGGGAGCTGTTTTTT. This encodes CASSAQGQGGTGELFF.

The V call is TRBV5-1, the J call TRBJ1-2, with D tentatively TRBD1 (5 bases). CDR1 is SGHRS and CDR2 is YFSETQ in the germline V gene. This CDR3 spans 15 amino acids. The V end lost 4 bases, the J end lost 4 bases, and 17 bases lay between the germline ends. The CDR3 DNA reads as TGCGCCAGCAGCGCCTTCGAAGTGGGGGGCTATGGCTACACCTTC. Its translation is CASSAFEVGGYGYTF.

The chain joins TRBV30 to TRBJ2-3; D is possibly TRBD2 (6 bases). The CDR3 loop spans 15 amino acids. Germline lookup yields CDR1 GTSNPN and CDR2 SVGIG (reference sequence). V was cut by 0 bases and J by 4 bases, with 14 bases left in between. The CDR3 DNA sequence: TGTGCCTGGAGTGTACGGAGGGCGGGCCCAGATACGCAGTATTTT. It yields the protein CAWSVRRAGPDTQYF.

V gene TRBV19 combines with J gene TRBJ2-3; D possibly corresponds to TRBD2 (5 bases). V lost 1 base and J lost 1, with 12 bases in between. The CDR3 is made up of 16 amino acids. The V gene's germline CDR1 is LNHDA and CDR2 SQIVND (reference sequence). The CDR3 protein is CASSIGGSFGTDTQYF. The CDR3 DNA reads TGTGCCAGTAGTATAGGCGGGTCATTCGGCACAGATACGCAGTATTTT.

The chain has TRBV27 and TRBJ2-5; 9 nucleotides align to TRBD2. V was pared by 0 bases and J by 5 bases, with 13 bases of the junction left unmatched. Germline CDR1 reads MNHEY; CDR2 reads SMNVEV (reference sequence). The CDR3 is made up of 18 amino acids. CDR3 coding DNA: TGTGCCAGCAGTTTATCGGGGGGAATAGCGGGAGAGGGGGAGACCCAGTACTTC. This sequence encodes CASSLSGGIAGEGETQYF.

The gene calls are TRBV14 and TRBJ1-1; D is undetermined. Germline V gene sequence: CDR1 SGHDN, CDR2 FVKESK. Deletions cut 1 base from V and 0 bases from J, with 12 bases between. The CDR3 runs 16 residues. CDR3 sequence: CASSQVVVRLNTEAFF. The CDR3 DNA reads as TGTGCCAGCAGCCAAGTTGTAGTCCGTTTGAACACTGAAGCTTTCTTT.

This clone was found a few times. The chain couples TRBV15 to TRBJ2-7, with 8 bases matching TRBD2. Trimming at V came to 1 base and at J to 9 bases, leaving 11 bases not matched to a gene. This CDR3 is 15 amino acids long. Germline CDR1 and CDR2: LNHNV and YYDKDF (reference sequence). The CDR3 DNA sequence: TGTGCCACCAGCAGAGCCGACCTGACTAGCGAAAGGCAGTACTTC. It yields the protein CATSRADLTSERQYF.

The chain has TRBV19 and TRBJ2-1; a weak D match, TRBD1 (5 bases). The CDR3 totals 14 residues. The germline V gene has CDR1 LNHDA and CDR2 SQIVND (reference sequence). The V end was cut by 3 bases, the J end by 7 bases, with 13 bases between. CDR3: CASSMSPGPNEQFF. Here the CDR3 DNA reads TGTGCCAGTAGTATGTCTCCAGGGCCAAATGAGCAGTTCTTC.

Only one count was recorded for this clone. The V and J genes are TRBV28 and TRBJ2-1; 8 bases fit TRBD2. This CDR3 is built from 15 residues. Trimming took 6 bases from V and 2 from J; bases not matched to a gene: 6. The V gene's germline CDR1 is MDHEN and CDR2 SYDVKM. This CDR3 reads CASSVPGGAYNEQFF. Here the CDR3 DNA reads TGTGCCAGCAGCGTTCCGGGAGGGGCCTACAATGAGCAGTTCTTC.

The V gene is TRBV7-9, the J gene TRBJ2-7; D perhaps matches TRBD1 (5 bases). Per the germline V gene, CDR1 is SEHNR and CDR2 is FQNEAQ (reference sequence). The V gene lost 6 bases and the J gene lost 4 bases, with 10 bases spanning the gap. CDR3 length: 12 residues. As DNA, the CDR3 is TGTGCCAGCAGGGATGACAGTTACGAGCAGTACTTC. Its translation: CASRDDSYEQYF.

V usage is TRBV5-1 and J usage is TRBJ2-7; 9 bases line up with TRBD2. The junction had 11 bases not matched to a gene; V was cut back by 3 bases and J by 1 base. The germline gives CDR1 SGHRS, CDR2 YFSETQ. This CDR3 is 17 amino acids long. As DNA, the CDR3 is TGCGCCAGCAGCTGGGGGGAGGGAGCGGGAGGATCCTACGAGCAGTACTTC. This translates into CASSWGEGAGGSYEQYF.

This clone was found once. V is TRBV28 and J is TRBJ2-3; D remains ambiguous. CDR1 and CDR2 (germline): MDHEN, SYDVKM. Trimming left V 2 bases short and J 2 bases short, with 14 bases between. The CDR3 is made up of 16 amino acids. The CDR3 nucleotides are TGTGCCAGCAGTTTAATTGGCGTGACTTCCACAGATACGCAGTATTTT. Protein sequence: CASSLIGVTSTDTQYF.

The V call is TRBV6-6, the J call TRBJ2-7; D might be TRBD1 (6 bases). Germline V lookup: CDR1 MNHNY, CDR2 SVGAGI (reference sequence). V was cut by 1 base and J by 1 base, with 14 bases left in between. The CDR3 is 16 amino acids. The CDR3 nucleotides are TGTGCCAGCAGTTACTTCCGGACAGTAGAATCCTACGAGCAGTACTTC. Translating it yields CASSYFRTVESYEQYF.

CDR3 nucleotides: TGTGCCAGCAGTGTCATAGGCCCGAACTATCAGCAGTTCTTC. Translated, it gives CASSVIGPNYQQFF. The chain combines TRBV6-1 with TRBJ2-1; D call uncertain. V lost 4 bases and J 11 bases, leaving 18 bases between the germline ends. This CDR3 region has 14 residues. Germline loops: CDR1 MNHNS, CDR2 SASEGT.

The count of this clone is one. The CDR3 DNA is TGTGCCACCAGCAGAGCGGGGTCTGGGGCCAACGTCCTGACTTTC. Its translation: CATSRAGSGANVLTF. The chain uses TRBV15 and TRBJ2-6, with D perhaps TRBD2 (5 bases). The CDR3 totals 15 residues. Germline values: CDR1 LNHNV, CDR2 YYDKDF (reference sequence). Trimming removed 1 base from V and 1 base from J, with 5 bases in between.

The chain has TRBV4-3 and TRBJ2-7; TRBD2 aligns across 9 bases. The germline V gene encodes CDR1 LGHNA and CDR2 YSLEER. The CDR3 extends over 15 amino acids. Trimming cost V 2 bases and J 6 bases; bases outside gene matches: 8. Here the CDR3 reads CASSQNSGRRAEQYF. The CDR3 DNA sequence: TGCGCCAGCAGCCAAAACAGCGGGAGGAGGGCCGAGCAGTACTTC.